This TCR beta chain derives from a study of OX40 agonist ivuxolimab in advanced cancers. Study-wide context: Ivuxolimab was a fully human IgG2 agonistic monoclonal antibody targeting the costimulatory receptor OX40 (CD134). The paper covers the monotherapy dose-escalation part of the phase I ivuxolimab trial, which included N of about 50 patients. Peripheral TCRbeta sequencing aimed to test whether ivuxolimab altered TCR sequence diversity and caused clonal T-cell expansion. Patients were allowed to have had prior anti-PD-1, anti-PD-L1 or anti-CTLA-4 therapy, and 40% of the dose-escalation patients had previously received checkpoint inhibitors. Partial responses occurred in three dose-escalation patients, of whom one had hepatocellular carcinoma and two had cutaneous melanoma. Intravenous ivuxolimab was administered to patients every 2 weeks at six dose levels: 0.01, 0.1, 0.3, 1.5, 3 and 10 mg/kg. Of the roughly 50 dose-escalation patients, hepatocellular carcinoma was present in 19, melanoma in around 15, renal cell carcinoma in 9 and head and neck cancer in 9. In the dose-escalation cohort, approximately 83% of patients were male, and the mean age was 60 years with a range of about 23 to 79.

The trial excluded patients who had a history of autoimmune disease or who were on systemic immunosuppression. Peripheral blood for TCR sequencing was collected from all dose cohorts at baseline, on cycle 4 day 1, and on cycle 7 day 1. The samples were taken from a phase I, first-in-human, multicenter, open-label dose-escalation trial of ivuxolimab. The trial enrolled adults with locally advanced or metastatic head and neck squamous cell, hepatocellular, melanoma or renal cell carcinoma. Before TCR sequencing, CD4+ T cells and CD8+ T cells were sorted from peripheral blood as separate populations. To sequence the TCRbeta CDR3 region, genomic DNA was isolated from the sorted cells. TCRbeta CDR3 regions were sequenced using the immunoSEQ Assay. Here the immuneACCESS table is served through TCRdb, limited to in-frame sequences with V and J called. Missing clones are a known gap in these copies; in checked studies unresolved V genes cover under half, and the rest lacks a known reason. Recorded for this sample are 50,000 to 85,000 clones; around four fifths of them occurred a single time. The top ten clonotypes cover over 2% of the sample.

A word on this clone: No cognate antigen has been identified for it. No qualities accompany the bases; no much larger clone lies one base away.

Looking up the germline V gene yields CDR1 SGHTA and CDR2 FQGNSA. From its cysteine to its phenylalanine, the CDR3 spans 15 amino acids. Only the CDR3 region is kept as DNA, spanning 45 bases read in frame from base 1. V and J are truncated by 5 bases and 3 bases respectively, leaving an intervening sequence of 14 bases. The paper as a whole reports these results and caveats: Partial responders in the 0.1-3.0 mg/kg groups had among the lowest normalized peripheral clonal expansion, especially among CD8+ T cells. After ivuxolimab, CD8+ T cells had more expanded clones than CD4+ T cells on average. The antigen specificity of the peripheral T cells that underwent clonal expansion was not determined. Low levels of normalized T-cell clonal expansion were also shown by some nonresponding patients. At doses of 0.1 to 3.0 mg/kg, clonal expansion of both CD4+ and CD8+ T cells in blood was seen between baseline and week 6.

The chain joins TRBV7-2 to TRBJ2-1, with TRBD1 as a weak D call on 6 bases. Specimen: CD4+ or CD8+ T cells sorted from blood, collected in a trial of the OX40 agonist ivuxolimab. The receptor was derived from an adult with an advanced solid tumor such as melanoma, head and neck, liver or kidney cancer. CDR3 region: CASSLRLDSYNEQFF. The nucleotide sequence reads TGTGCCAGCAGCCTGCGGCTGGACAGCTACAATGAGCAGTTCTTC.